The source of this TCR beta chain is a study of T cells expressing NK-cell markers. From the 5' RACE reads, TCRdb lists one entry per CDR3 protein and no DNA. In all, the sample yields about 260,000 distinct CDR3 sequences. Germline-derived CDR1 and CDR2 are SGHNT and YYREEE (reference sequence). The CDR3 covers 11 residues. General study results and limits: Leadership of the CD3+CD56-NKG2C+ fraction also belonged to these clonotypes in four donors.

About this clonotype itself: Its cognate antigen is unknown.

The receptor was isolated from a man aged 18 to 30 in good health. The sample was blood T cells: a sorted CD56 or NKG2C T cell subset, CD4+ or CD8+ T cells, or bulk PBMC T cells (not recorded which). The gene calls are TRBV5-4 and TRBJ2-3; TCRdb selects TRBD1, and the lack of DNA leaves this call unchecked. Here the CDR3 reads CASSGADTQYF. The whole variable domain, filled in from reference TRBV5-4 and TRBJ2-3, reads ETGVTQSPTHLIKTRGQQVTLRCSSQSGHNTVSWYQQALGQGPQFIFQYYREEENGRGNFPPRFSGLQFPNYSSELNVNALELDDSALYLCASSGADTQYFGPGTRLTVL.